Below are 31 T cell receptor beta chains sequenced from a single sample in a study of identifying expanded T cells in peripheral blood. The data were produced by immunoSEQ multiplex PCR, yet TCRdb's version contains in-frame clones alone and is incomplete. The table lists more than 65,000 clones, around nine tenths of them singletons. Sequencing was carried out using blood. These receptor sequences come from a person aged 18 to 75 in good health.

V and J are TRBV10-1 and TRBJ1-5; a weak D match, TRBD1 (5 bases). The CDR3 length is 15 residues. Germline CDR1 reads WNHNN; CDR2 reads SYGVQD (reference sequence). Trimming cost V 6 bases and J 5 bases, with 17 bases left between them. The CDR3 protein is CASRLREAEDQPQHF. The CDR3 bases are TGCGCCAGCAGACTCAGGGAGGCAGAGGATCAGCCCCAGCATTTT.

The chain couples TRBV7-2 to TRBJ1-5; D gene unclear. V dropped 1 base and J dropped 5 bases, with 15 bases sitting between them. There are 16 residues in the CDR3. Germline V lookup: CDR1 SGHTA, CDR2 FQGNSA. This CDR3 reads CASSLDIWEGDQPQHF. The CDR3 DNA follows: TGTGCCAGCAGCTTAGATATTTGGGAGGGTGATCAGCCCCAGCATTTT.

The gene calls are TRBV7-2 and TRBJ2-5; unclear D gene. With 5 bases removed from V and 4 bases from J, the gap between germline ends came to 14 bases. The CDR3 is made up of 14 amino acids. Germline CDR1 and CDR2: SGHTA and FQGNSA. This chain's CDR3 is CASSPYGEGETQYF. The CDR3 coding sequence is TGTGCCAGCAGCCCCTACGGAGAAGGAGAGACCCAGTACTTC.

V is TRBV6-5 and J is TRBJ1-2, with no clear D. V lost 0 bases, J lost 6 bases, and 11 bases lay in between. Germline V gene lookup returns CDR1 MNHEY and CDR2 SVGAGI. This CDR3 is 14 amino acids long. The CDR3 loop reads CASSYSGPAHGYTF. The CDR3 DNA follows: TGTGCCAGCAGTTACTCAGGGCCAGCCCATGGCTACACCTTC.

The chain is built from TRBV10-3 and TRBJ1-5, with D uncertain. The V end lost 2 bases, the J end lost 7 bases, and 9 bases lay between the germline ends. This CDR3 spans 13 amino acids. The V gene's germline CDR1 is ENHRY and CDR2 SYGVKD. CDR3: CAISERGLQPQHF. The DNA of the CDR3 is TGTGCCATCAGTGAGCGAGGGCTCCAGCCCCAGCATTTT.

The chain carries TRBV10-2 and TRBJ1-1; D may be TRBD1 (5 bases). The CDR3 loop spans 13 amino acids. V lost 11 bases to trimming and J lost 1 base, with 14 bases between them. CDR1 and CDR2 from the germline V gene are WSHSY and SAAADI. The CDR3 DNA follows: TGCGCCGCCTCCAGGGCCGGGAACACTGAAGCTTTCTTT. Translated, it gives CAASRAGNTEAFF.

This sequence joins TRBV5-4 and TRBJ1-6, with no clear D. Germline CDR1 SGHNT, CDR2 YYREEE (reference sequence). V dropped 3 bases and J dropped 7 bases, with 11 bases sitting between them. This CDR3 comprises 14 residues. CDR3 region: CASSSQALNSPLHF. The CDR3 DNA reads TGTGCCAGCAGCTCGCAGGCTCTAAATTCACCCCTCCACTTT.

The chain carries TRBV27 and TRBJ2-2; 13 bases match TRBD2. The germline gives CDR1 MNHEY, CDR2 SMNVEV (reference sequence). The CDR3 is made up of 16 amino acids. V gave up 4 bases and J gave up 5 bases; unmatched junction bases: 4. CDR3: CASSSTSGGLTGELFF. The CDR3 nucleotides are TGTGCCAGCAGTTCGACTAGCGGGGGGCTTACCGGGGAGCTGTTTTTT.

The chain is built from TRBV18 and TRBJ1-2; D uncertain. Per germline, CDR1 KGHSH and CDR2 LQKENI. V was trimmed by 6 bases and J by 0 bases, leaving 14 bases between them. The CDR3 loop spans 15 amino acids. CDR3 protein: CASSPAKAPNYGYTF. CDR3 in DNA: TGTGCCAGCTCCCCAGCTAAAGCCCCTAACTATGGCTACACCTTC.

The CDR3 DNA reads as TGTGCCAGTAGTATCGGGCAGGAGACGCAGTATTTT. Protein sequence: CASSIGQETQYF. V gene TRBV19 combines with J gene TRBJ2-3, with no clear D. The CDR3 consists of 12 residues. V lost 3 bases and J 9 bases, leaving 10 bases between the germline ends. CDR1 is LNHDA and CDR2 is SQIVND in the germline V gene (reference sequence).

The V call is TRBV7-6, the J call TRBJ2-7; 15 bases are shared with TRBD2. The CDR3 contains 16 residues. Germline lookup yields CDR1 SGHVS and CDR2 FNYEAQ. J was trimmed by 6 bases and V by 5 bases; bases with no gene match: 8. The CDR3 reads CASSPGLAGGPTEQYF. In nucleotides, the CDR3 is TGTGCCAGCAGCCCAGGACTAGCGGGAGGGCCTACCGAGCAGTACTTC.

This sequence joins TRBV6-6 and TRBJ2-7; unclear D gene. V was clipped by 6 bases and J by 3 bases, with 18 bases between them. This CDR3 region has 15 residues. CDR1 and CDR2 (germline): MNHNY, SVGAGI (reference sequence). CDR3 amino acids: CASSPGPPPHYEQYF. The CDR3, as DNA: TGTGCCAGCAGCCCCGGGCCCCCTCCCCACTACGAGCAGTACTTC.

V and J are TRBV5-5 and TRBJ1-4; D unresolved. Germline V gene lookup returns CDR1 SGHKS and CDR2 YYEKEE (reference sequence). Trimming removed 3 bases from V and 5 bases from J, with 11 bases in between. The CDR3 covers 14 residues. The CDR3 sequence is CASSSTRLNEKLFF. The CDR3 nucleotides are TGTGCCAGCAGCTCCACACGGCTAAATGAAAAACTGTTTTTT.

V and J are TRBV5-1 and TRBJ2-1; unclear D gene. CDR1 SGHRS and CDR2 YFSETQ come from the germline V gene. The CDR3 has 12 residues. V lost 7 bases and J 9 bases, leaving 14 bases between the germline ends. In nucleotides, the CDR3 is TGCGCCAGCTTCGTCTTTACGGGTGAGCAGTTCTTC. It specifies CASFVFTGEQFF.

The J gene is TRBJ1-4, the V gene TRBV19; D ambiguous. The germline V gene has CDR1 LNHDA and CDR2 SQIVND (reference sequence). The CDR3 loop spans 15 amino acids. Trimming removed 2 bases at V and 7 bases at J, with 14 bases between. CDR3 in amino acids: CASSIQTRTGEKLFF. CDR3 sequence (DNA): TGTGCCAGTAGTATACAGACGCGTACGGGTGAAAAACTGTTTTTT.

This clone came up a few times. V usage is TRBV19 and J usage is TRBJ1-2; possible D gene TRBD1, 5 bases. The CDR3 consists of 15 residues. The germline V gene encodes CDR1 LNHDA and CDR2 SQIVND (reference sequence). Trimming took off 4 bases at V and 8 bases at J, with 20 bases between the two ends. Written as DNA, the CDR3 is TGTGCCAGTAGTAGCCCGGGGGGAGAGGGCTACGGCTACACCTTC. Encoded protein: CASSSPGGEGYGYTF.

The chain is built from TRBV29-1 and TRBJ2-7; D is unresolved. The ends were cut back, 0 bases at V and 3 bases at J, with 15 bases in the middle. This CDR3 spans 15 amino acids. Germline values: CDR1 SQVTM, CDR2 ANQGSEA. In DNA, the CDR3 is TGCAGCGTTGAAGATCACGAAGGCGGATTCTACGAGCAGTACTTC. This translates into CSVEDHEGGFYEQYF.

The rearrangement joins TRBV6-5 to TRBJ2-2; D is unresolved. The germline V gene encodes CDR1 MNHEY and CDR2 SVGAGI. The CDR3 is 13 residues long. The V end was cut by 3 bases, the J end by 2 bases, with 4 bases between. As DNA, the CDR3 is TGTGCCAGCAGTTATACTAACACCGGGGAGCTGTTTTTT. Its translation: CASSYTNTGELFF.

This rearrangement joins TRBV9 to TRBJ1-1; no reliable D call. This CDR3 is built from 11 residues. V was pared by 4 bases and J by 11 bases, with 12 bases between. Germline lookup yields CDR1 SGDLS and CDR2 YYNGEE. The CDR3 reads CASSPPTPAFF. Written as DNA, the CDR3 is TGTGCCAGCAGCCCGCCCACCCCGGCTTTCTTT.

V and J are TRBV9 and TRBJ2-5; no firm D call. Germline CDR1 is SGDLS and CDR2 is YYNGEE. The V end was cut by 0 bases, the J end by 5 bases, with 8 bases between. This CDR3 has 13 amino acids. CDR3 loop: CASSVGSTETQYF. As DNA, the CDR3 is TGTGCCAGCAGCGTAGGTAGCACCGAGACCCAGTACTTC.

The chain recombines TRBV4-3 with TRBJ1-2; 7 positions match TRBD1. Germline CDR1 and CDR2: LGHNA and YSLEER. Trimming took 0 bases from V and 2 from J; bases not matched to a gene: 0. CDR3 length: 14 residues. CDR3: CASSQEQGNYGYTF. For the CDR3, the DNA is TGCGCCAGCAGCCAAGAACAGGGGAACTATGGCTACACCTTC.

V usage is TRBV4-3 and J usage is TRBJ1-1, with D unclear. CDR1 LGHNA and CDR2 YSLEER come from the germline V gene. The V and J ends lost 0 bases and 1 base respectively, with 18 bases between them. The CDR3 is 18 amino acids. Written as DNA, the CDR3 is TGCGCCAGCAGCCAAGACCATATGATAGCCTTGAAGAACACTGAAGCTTTCTTT. This sequence encodes CASSQDHMIALKNTEAFF.

This sequence joins TRBV10-1 and TRBJ2-3; TRBD2 aligns across 9 bases. The CDR3 spans 14 residues. Germline V gives CDR1 WNHNN, CDR2 SYGVQD (reference sequence). After removal of 7 bases from V and 2 bases from J, the junction contained 4 bases not matched to a gene. The CDR3 sequence is CASTGTSPTDTQYF. CDR3 bases: TGCGCCAGCACCGGGACTAGCCCCACAGATACGCAGTATTTT.

The rearrangement uses TRBV5-4 and TRBJ2-3; 8 bases are shared with TRBD1. V was pared by 0 bases and J by 1 base, with 10 bases of the junction left unmatched. The CDR3 has 18 residues. CDR1 SGHNT and CDR2 YYREEE come from the germline V gene (reference sequence). The CDR3 sequence: CASSLARGQGRGTDTQYF. The CDR3 DNA reads as TGTGCCAGCAGCTTGGCCAGAGGACAGGGAAGGGGCACAGATACGCAGTATTTT. The variable domain in full, with the rest retrieved from reference TRBV5-4 and TRBJ2-3, is ETGVTQSPTHLIKTRGQQVTLRCSSQSGHNTVSWYQQALGQGPQFIFQYYREEENGRGNFPPRFSGLQFPNYSSELNVNALELDDSALYLCASSLARGQGRGTDTQYFGPGTRLTVL.

The genes are TRBV6-5 and TRBJ1-1; possibly TRBD1 for D (5 bases). Looked up from germline, CDR1 is MNHEY and CDR2 is SVGAGI. Trimming removed 6 bases at V and 1 base at J, with 9 bases between. The CDR3 length is 13 residues. The CDR3 nucleotides read TGTGCCAGCAGCGTAAGGGGGAACACTGAAGCTTTCTTT. Translated, it gives CASSVRGNTEAFF.

The chain employs TRBV5-8 and TRBJ2-7, with TRBD2 as a possible D gene (5 bases). V lost 2 bases and J lost 3, with 9 bases in between. The germline V gene has CDR1 SGHTS and CDR2 YDEGEE. The CDR3 is 13 amino acids. CDR3 DNA: TGTGCCAGCAGCTTCCGGGGAATCTACGAGCAGTACTTC. It yields the protein CASSFRGIYEQYF.

The V gene is TRBV2, the J gene TRBJ2-2; 14 bases map to TRBD2. The V segment lost 7 bases and the J segment 6 bases; nucleotides outside the gene matches: 10. Germline V gene sequence: CDR1 SNHLY, CDR2 FYNNEI. The length of the CDR3 is 17 residues. CDR3 amino acids: CASTPLGTSGRSGELFF. The CDR3 DNA reads as TGTGCCAGCACTCCCCTAGGGACTAGCGGGAGATCCGGGGAGCTGTTTTTT.

The chain recombines TRBV11-2 with TRBJ2-5, with D hard to call. Germline CDR1 reads SGHAT; CDR2 reads FQNNGV. V was clipped by 3 bases and J by 1 base, with 9 bases between them. The CDR3 totals 14 residues. CDR3 loop: CASSFGSLQETQYF. The CDR3 nucleotides read TGTGCCAGCAGCTTTGGTAGCCTCCAAGAGACCCAGTACTTC.

This clone has a single count. This chain uses TRBV4-3 with TRBJ1-4, with 10 bases matching TRBD1. Germline V lookup: CDR1 LGHNA, CDR2 YSLEER. This CDR3 spans 15 amino acids. V shed 1 base, J shed 11 bases, and the junction held 7 bases outside the gene matches. The CDR3 loop reads CASSQGGDRGRKLFF. The CDR3 coding sequence is TGCGCCAGCAGCCAAGGAGGGGACAGGGGAAGGAAACTGTTTTTT.

This chain uses TRBV28 with TRBJ2-1, with 8 bases aligning to TRBD2. Germline V gives CDR1 MDHEN, CDR2 SYDVKM. V was clipped by 5 bases and J by 8 bases; unmatched bases: 14. This CDR3 has 16 residues. The CDR3 coding sequence is TGTGCCAGCAGTGAATCCAGCGGGGGATTTCTGGATGAGCAGTTCTTC. This gives the protein CASSESSGGFLDEQFF.

The genes are TRBV4-2 and TRBJ2-5; the D gene is possibly TRBD2 (6 bases). CDR3 length equals 17 residues. Trimming cost V 1 base and J 2 bases, with 17 bases left between them. The germline V gene encodes CDR1 LGHNA and CDR2 YNFKEQ. The CDR3 DNA reads TGTGCCAGCAGCCAAGTTTTTACGGGGGAAATACAAGAGACCCAGTACTTC. As protein: CASSQVFTGEIQETQYF.